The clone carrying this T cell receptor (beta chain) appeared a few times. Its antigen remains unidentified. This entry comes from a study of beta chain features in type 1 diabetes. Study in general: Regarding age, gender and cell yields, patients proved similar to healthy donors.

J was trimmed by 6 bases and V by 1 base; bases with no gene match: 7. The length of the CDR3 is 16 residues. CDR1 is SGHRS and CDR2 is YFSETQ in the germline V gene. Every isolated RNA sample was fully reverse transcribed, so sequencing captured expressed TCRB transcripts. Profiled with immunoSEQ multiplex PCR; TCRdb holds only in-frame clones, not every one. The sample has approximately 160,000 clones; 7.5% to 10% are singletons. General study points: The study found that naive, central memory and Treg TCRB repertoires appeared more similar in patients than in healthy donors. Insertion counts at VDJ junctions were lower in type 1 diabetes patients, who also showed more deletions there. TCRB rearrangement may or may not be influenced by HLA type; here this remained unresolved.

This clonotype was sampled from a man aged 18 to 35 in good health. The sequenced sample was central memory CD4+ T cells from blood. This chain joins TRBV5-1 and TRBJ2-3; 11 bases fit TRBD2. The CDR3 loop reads CASSLKLAGEADTQYF. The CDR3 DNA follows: TGCGCCAGCAGCTTGAAACTAGCGGGAGAAGCGGATACGCAGTATTTT.